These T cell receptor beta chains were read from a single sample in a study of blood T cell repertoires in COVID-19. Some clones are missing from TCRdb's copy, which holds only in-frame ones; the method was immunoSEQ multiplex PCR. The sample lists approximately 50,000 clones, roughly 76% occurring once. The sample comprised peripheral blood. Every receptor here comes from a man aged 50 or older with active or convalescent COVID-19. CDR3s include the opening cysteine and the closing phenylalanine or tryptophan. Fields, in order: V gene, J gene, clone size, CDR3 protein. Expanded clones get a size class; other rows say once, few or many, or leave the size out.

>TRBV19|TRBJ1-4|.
CASSKTGDPAEKLFF
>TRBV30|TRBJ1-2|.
CAWSVLVEANYGYTF
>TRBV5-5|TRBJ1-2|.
CASSPNPDSSYGYTF
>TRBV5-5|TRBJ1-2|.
CASSGSDRGGSDYGYTF
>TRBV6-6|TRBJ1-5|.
CASSPPGTGGNQPQHF
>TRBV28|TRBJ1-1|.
CASSLAGRKGTEAFF
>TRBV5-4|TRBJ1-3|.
CASSLGQAVSGNTIYF
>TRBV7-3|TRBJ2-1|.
CASSLAGGPYNEQFF
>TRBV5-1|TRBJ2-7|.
CASSSITGTFYEQYF
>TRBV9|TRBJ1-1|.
CASSVDIGNTEAFF
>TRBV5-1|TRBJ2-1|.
CASSLEGLADYNEQFF
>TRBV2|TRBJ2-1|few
CASSSLDYNEQFF
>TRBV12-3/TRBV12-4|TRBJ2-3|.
CASSLVYTDTQYF
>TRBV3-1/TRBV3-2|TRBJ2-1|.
CASSLTSGSVFF
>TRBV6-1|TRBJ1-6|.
CASSDQQRYNSPLHF
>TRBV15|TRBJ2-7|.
CATSRQGALFEQYF
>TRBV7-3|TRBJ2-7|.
CASSLNGLAGAEQYF
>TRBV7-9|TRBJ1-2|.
CASTFTSGQNYGYTF
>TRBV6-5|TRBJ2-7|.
CASSLFGQGIYEQYF
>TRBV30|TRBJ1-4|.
CAWRRGSATNEKLFF